This T cell receptor beta chain was captured in a study of blood T cell repertoires in COVID-19. Background on the study: Samples of COVID-19 (acute and convalescent) were obtained from the United States, Italy and Spain. PBMCs, B-cell-depleted T cells, or T cells were the source of the cDNA or gDNA that made up the material.

Original handling: Amplification of reference gene primers provided the estimated nucleated cell counts. TCRdb's table, derived via immunoSEQ multiplex PCR, lists solely in-frame clones and lacks some. V, J and clone size derive from that table, while D and trimming were established from the DNA sequence. The profile covers 200,000 or so clones, with around 85% appearing a single time and 1.3% taken by the ten largest. The length of the CDR3 is 17 residues. CDR1 and CDR2 (germline): SGHTA, FQGNSA. With V trimmed by 1 base and J by 2 bases, 8 bases remained unmatched. The chain recombines TRBV7-2 with TRBJ2-7; 10 positions agree with TRBD2. Sequencing input: PBMCs or T cells enriched from blood (not recorded which). The sequence came from a woman aged 40 to 50 with acute COVID-19. CDR3: CASSLGVSGRTAYEQYF. Written as DNA, the CDR3 is TGTGCCAGCAGCTTAGGTGTTAGCGGGAGGACCGCCTACGAGCAGTACTTC.